The sequence of this T cell receptor (beta chain) was determined in a study of CD8+ T cells in alopecia areata. General study findings and limits: Scalp sample data also include resident alphabeta T cells from normal skin.

This clone was recorded a few times. The antigen is unknown. Any gene name here is a mouse gene name. The read ends 4 residues shy of where the CDR3 ends; the end is completed using the germline J gene. cDNA prepared by RNA extraction and subsequent reverse transcription served as the template for sequencing. Assay used: immunoSEQ multiplex PCR; TCRdb lists only in-frame clones, some missing. There are some 6,000 clones in the sample, none observed a single time. Combined cutaneous lymph node cells underwent sorting by CD4, CD8alpha, NKG2D, NKG2ACE and additional markers. J gave up 3 bases and V 0 bases, and 0 bases lay outside the gene matches. The CDR3 is made up of 13 amino acids. CDR1 is GKSSPN and CDR2 is SITVG in the germline V gene.

The sample taken for sequencing was CD8+ T cells sorted from a lymph node. This chain connects TRBV31 to TRBJ2-5, with 7 bases aligning to TRBD1. The receptor was isolated from a C3H/HeJ mouse with alopecia areata. Mice of this strain are of MHC haplotype H2-k. The part of the CDR3 DNA that was read is TGTGCCTGGAGTCTCAGGGGGCAAGAC. Translating it yields CAWSLRGQD. The entire CDR3 is CAWSLRGQDTQYF.